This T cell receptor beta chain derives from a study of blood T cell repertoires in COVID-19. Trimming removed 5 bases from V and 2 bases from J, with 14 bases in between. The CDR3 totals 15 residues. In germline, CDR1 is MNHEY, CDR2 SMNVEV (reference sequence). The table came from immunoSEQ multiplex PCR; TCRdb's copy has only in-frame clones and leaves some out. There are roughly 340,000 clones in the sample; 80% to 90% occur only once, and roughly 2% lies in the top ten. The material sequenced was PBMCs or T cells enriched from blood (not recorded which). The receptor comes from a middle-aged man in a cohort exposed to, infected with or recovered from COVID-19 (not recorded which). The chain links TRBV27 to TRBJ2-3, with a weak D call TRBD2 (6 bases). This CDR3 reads CASSPPGLPTDTQYF. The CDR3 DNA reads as TGTGCCAGCAGTCCTCCGGGACTCCCCACAGATACGCAGTATTTT.